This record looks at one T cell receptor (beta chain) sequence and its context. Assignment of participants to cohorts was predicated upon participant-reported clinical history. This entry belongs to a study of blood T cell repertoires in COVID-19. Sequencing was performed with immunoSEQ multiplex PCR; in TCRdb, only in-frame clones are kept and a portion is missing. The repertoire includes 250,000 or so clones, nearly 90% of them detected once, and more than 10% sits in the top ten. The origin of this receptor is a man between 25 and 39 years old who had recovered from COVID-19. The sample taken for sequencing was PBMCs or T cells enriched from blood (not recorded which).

The CDR3 region has the DNA TGCGCCAGCAGCTTGAAATATTCGGACAGCTCCTATAATTCACCCCTCCACTTT. This encodes CASSLKYSDSSYNSPLHF. The gene calls are TRBV5-1 and TRBJ1-6; a weak D match, TRBD1 (6 bases). Germline CDR1 is SGHRS and CDR2 is YFSETQ. V was cut by 1 base and J by 0 bases, with 14 bases left in between. This CDR3 is 18 amino acids long.